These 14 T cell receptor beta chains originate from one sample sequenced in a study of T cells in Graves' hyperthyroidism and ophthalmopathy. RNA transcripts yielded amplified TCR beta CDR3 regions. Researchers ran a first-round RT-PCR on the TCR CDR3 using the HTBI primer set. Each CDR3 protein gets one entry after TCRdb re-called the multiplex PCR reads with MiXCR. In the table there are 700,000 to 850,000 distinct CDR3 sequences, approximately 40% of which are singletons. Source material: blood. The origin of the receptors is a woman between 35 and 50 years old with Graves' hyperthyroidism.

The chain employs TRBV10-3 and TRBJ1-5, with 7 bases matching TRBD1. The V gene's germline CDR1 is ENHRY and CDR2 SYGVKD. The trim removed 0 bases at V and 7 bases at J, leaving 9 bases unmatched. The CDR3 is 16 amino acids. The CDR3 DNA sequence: TGTGCCATCAGTGAGTCGGATCAGGGGGGAAGGCAGCCCCAGCATTTT. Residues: CAISESDQGGRQPQHF.

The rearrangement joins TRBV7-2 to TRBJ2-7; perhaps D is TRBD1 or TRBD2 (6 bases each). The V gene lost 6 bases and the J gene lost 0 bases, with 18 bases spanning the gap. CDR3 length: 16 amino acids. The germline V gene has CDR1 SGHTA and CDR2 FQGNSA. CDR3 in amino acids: CASSDSGGGISYEQYF. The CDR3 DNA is TGTGCCAGCAGTGATTCCGGGGGCGGAATCTCCTACGAGCAGTACTTC. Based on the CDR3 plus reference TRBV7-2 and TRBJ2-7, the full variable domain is GAGVSQSPSNKVTEKGKDVELRCDPISGHTALYWYRQSLGQGLEFLIYFQGNSAPDKSGLPSDRFSAERTGGSVSTLTIQRTQQEDSAVYLCASSDSGGGISYEQYFGPGTRLTVT.

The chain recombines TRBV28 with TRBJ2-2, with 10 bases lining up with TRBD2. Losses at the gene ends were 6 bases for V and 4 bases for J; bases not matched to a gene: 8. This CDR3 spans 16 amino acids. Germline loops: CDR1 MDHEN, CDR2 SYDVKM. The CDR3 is CASREYSGRRTGELFF. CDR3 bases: TGTGCCAGCAGGGAATATAGCGGGAGGCGCACCGGGGAGCTGTTTTTT.

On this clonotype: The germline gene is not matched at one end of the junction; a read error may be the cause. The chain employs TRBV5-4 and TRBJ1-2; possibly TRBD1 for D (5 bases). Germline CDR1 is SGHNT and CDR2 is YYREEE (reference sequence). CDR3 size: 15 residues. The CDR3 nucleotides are TGCGCCAGCAGCCTACCGGGGGAAAATTTCTATGGCTACACCTTC. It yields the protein CASSLPGENFYGYTF.

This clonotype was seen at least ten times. CDR3 loop: CAISVQPDNSPLHF. For the CDR3, the DNA is TGTGCCATCAGTGTACAGCCAGATAATTCACCCCTCCACTTT. The rearrangement uses TRBV10-3 and TRBJ1-6; D unclear. This CDR3 region has 14 residues. V dropped 4 bases and J dropped 5 bases, with 9 bases sitting between them. Germline assignment: CDR1 ENHRY and CDR2 SYGVKD.

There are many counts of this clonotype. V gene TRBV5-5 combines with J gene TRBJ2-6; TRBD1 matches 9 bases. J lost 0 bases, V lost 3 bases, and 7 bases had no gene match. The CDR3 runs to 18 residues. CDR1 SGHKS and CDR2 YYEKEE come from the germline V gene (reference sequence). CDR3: CASSSRTGAFSGANVLTF. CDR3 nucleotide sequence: TGTGCCAGCAGCTCACGGACAGGGGCATTCTCTGGGGCCAACGTCCTGACTTTC.

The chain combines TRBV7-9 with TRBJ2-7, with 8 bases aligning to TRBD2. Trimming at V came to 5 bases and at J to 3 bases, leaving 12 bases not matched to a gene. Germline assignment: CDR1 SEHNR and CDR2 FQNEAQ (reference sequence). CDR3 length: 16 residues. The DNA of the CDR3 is TGTGCCAGCAGCCACCGGGAGGGGCCGGGGCTCTACGAGCAGTACTTC. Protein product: CASSHREGPGLYEQYF.

The CDR3 DNA is TGTGCCAGCAGTTACGAAGGGATGTACTTC. It translates to CASSYEGMYF. V and J are TRBV27 and TRBJ2-7, with D uncertain. This CDR3 is built from 10 residues. Trimming removed 4 bases from V and 12 bases from J, with 10 bases in between. Germline lookup yields CDR1 MNHEY and CDR2 SMNVEV (reference sequence).

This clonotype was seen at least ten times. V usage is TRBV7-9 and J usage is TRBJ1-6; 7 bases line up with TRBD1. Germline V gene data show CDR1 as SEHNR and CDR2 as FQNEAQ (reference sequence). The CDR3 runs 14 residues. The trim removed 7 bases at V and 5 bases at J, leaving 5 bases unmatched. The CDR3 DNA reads TGTGCCAGCACGGGACAGACTAATAATTCACCCCTCCACTTT. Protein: CASTGQTNNSPLHF.

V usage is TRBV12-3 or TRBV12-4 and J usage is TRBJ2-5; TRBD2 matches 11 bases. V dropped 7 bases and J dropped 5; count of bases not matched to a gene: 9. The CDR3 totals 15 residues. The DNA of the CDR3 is TGTGCCAGCAACTCTATTAGCGGGGGGGTGGAGACCCAGTACTTC. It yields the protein CASNSISGGVETQYF.

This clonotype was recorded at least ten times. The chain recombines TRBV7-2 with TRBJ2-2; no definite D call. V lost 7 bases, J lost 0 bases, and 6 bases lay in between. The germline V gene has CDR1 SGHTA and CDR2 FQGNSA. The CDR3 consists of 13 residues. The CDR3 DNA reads TGTGCCAGCACCCCCTCGAACACCGGGGAGCTGTTTTTT. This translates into CASTPSNTGELFF.

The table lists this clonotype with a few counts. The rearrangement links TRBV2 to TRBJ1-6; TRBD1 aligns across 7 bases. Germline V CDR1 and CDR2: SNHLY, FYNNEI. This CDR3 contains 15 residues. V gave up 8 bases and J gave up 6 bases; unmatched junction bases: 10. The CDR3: CASSPDRVGNSPLHF. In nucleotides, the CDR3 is TGTGCCAGCTCACCAGACAGGGTGGGTAATTCACCCCTCCACTTT.

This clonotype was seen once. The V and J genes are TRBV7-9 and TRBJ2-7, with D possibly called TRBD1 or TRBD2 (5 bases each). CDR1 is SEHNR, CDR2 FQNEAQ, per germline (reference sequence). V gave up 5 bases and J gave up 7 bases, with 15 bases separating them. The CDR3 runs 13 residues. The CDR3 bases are TGTGCCAGCAGCCGGATTCAGGGAGAAGAGCAGTACTTC. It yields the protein CASSRIQGEEQYF.

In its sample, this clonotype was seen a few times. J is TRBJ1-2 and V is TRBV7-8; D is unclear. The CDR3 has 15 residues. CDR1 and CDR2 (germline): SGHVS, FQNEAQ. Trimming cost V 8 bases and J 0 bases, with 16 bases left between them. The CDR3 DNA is TGTGCCAGCTCACCAAAGGGAACCTCTAACTATGGCTACACCTTC. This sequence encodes CASSPKGTSNYGYTF.